This TCR beta chain originates from a study of cytomegalovirus exposure and HLA in healthy donors. The PCR employed 60 Vbeta primers together with 13 Jbeta primers. Here immunoSEQ multiplex PCR was the method, and the copy in TCRdb shows in-frame clones only, minus some. The table shows roughly 170,000 clones, with 84% occurring only once. Overall study findings and caveats: What TCR beta sequences reportedly achieved was accurate prediction of HLA-A and HLA-B alleles in most subjects. Reports described diagnosis of cytomegalovirus status by the classifier as highly specific and sensitive. Later analysis identified about 17,000 TCR beta sequences associated with HLA alleles, using a false discovery rate threshold of 0.05.

As for this clone: Antigen: not known.

This clonotype was sampled from a man aged 30 to 39 in good health and CMV-seronegative. Sequenced sample: PBMCs.

CDR3 DNA sequence: TGTGCCAGCTCGCCCGGGACCTCGGGGGGGACTGAAGCTTTCTTT. Protein sequence: CASSPGTSGGTEAFF. The chain uses TRBV18 and TRBJ1-1, with D possibly matching TRBD1 (5 bases). Germline CDR1 KGHSH, CDR2 LQKENI. Trimming removed 6 bases from V and 5 bases from J, with 19 bases in between. This CDR3 region has 15 residues. The full variable domain, in which reference TRBV18 and TRBJ1-1 provide the parts outside the CDR3, is NAGVMQNPRHLVRRRGQEARLRCSPMKGHSHVYWYRQLPEEGLKFMVYLQKENIIDESGMPKERFSAEFPKEGPSILRIQQVVRGDSAAYFCASSPGTSGGTEAFFGQGTRLTVV.